This TCR beta chain was identified during a study of beta chain features in type 1 diabetes. Study outcomes and limitations: The study left unresolved whether HLA type influences TCRB rearrangement. Shorter TCRB CDR3s, moderately but significantly so, were found in Type 1 diabetes patients in all four CD4+ subsets.

Trimming stripped 3 bases from V and 4 bases from J, with 4 bases between. The CDR3 contains 11 residues. Germline V gene data show CDR1 as SGHRS and CDR2 as YFSETQ. The whole isolated RNA underwent reverse transcription, so sequencing captured expressed TCRB transcripts. Generated by immunoSEQ multiplex PCR, the TCRdb table keeps only in-frame clones and is missing some. This table holds around 600,000 clones, roughly 12% found once. This clone showed up just a few times. As yet, its antigen is unknown. The specimen sequenced was naive CD4+ T cells from blood. The receptor's source is a man younger than 40 with type 1 diabetes. This rearrangement joins TRBV5-1 to TRBJ2-5, with D hard to call. DNA for the CDR3: TGCGCCAGCAGCTATTTAGAGACCCAGTACTTC. The encoded protein is CASSYLETQYF. The whole variable domain, remainder taken from reference TRBV5-1 and TRBJ2-5, is KAGVTQTPRYLIKTRGQQVTLSCSPISGHRSVSWYQQTPGQGLQFLFEYFSETQRNKGNFPGRFSGRQFSNSRSEMNVSTLELGDSALYLCASSYLETQYFGPGTRLLVL.